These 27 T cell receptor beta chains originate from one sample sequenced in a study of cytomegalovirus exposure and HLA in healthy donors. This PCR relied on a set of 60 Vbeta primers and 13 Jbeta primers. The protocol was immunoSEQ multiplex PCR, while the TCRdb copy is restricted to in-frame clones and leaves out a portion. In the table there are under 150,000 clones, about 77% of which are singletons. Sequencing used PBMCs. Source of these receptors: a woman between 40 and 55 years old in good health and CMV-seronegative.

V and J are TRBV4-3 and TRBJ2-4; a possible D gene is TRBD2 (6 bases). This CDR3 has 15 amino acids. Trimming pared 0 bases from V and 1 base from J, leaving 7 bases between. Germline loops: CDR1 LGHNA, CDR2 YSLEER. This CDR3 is CASSQDRGAKNIQYF. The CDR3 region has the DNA TGCGCCAGCAGCCAAGATCGGGGGGCCAAAAACATTCAGTACTTC.

The CDR3 spells CASSKMGGDGETQYF. DNA for the CDR3: TGCGCCAGCAGCAAAATGGGCGGGGATGGCGAGACCCAGTACTTC. V gene TRBV4-3 combines with J gene TRBJ2-5; D might be TRBD2 (6 bases). Trimming shortened V by 5 bases and J by 5 bases, and 18 bases separated the two germline ends. Germline loops: CDR1 LGHNA, CDR2 YSLEER. The CDR3 length is 15 residues.

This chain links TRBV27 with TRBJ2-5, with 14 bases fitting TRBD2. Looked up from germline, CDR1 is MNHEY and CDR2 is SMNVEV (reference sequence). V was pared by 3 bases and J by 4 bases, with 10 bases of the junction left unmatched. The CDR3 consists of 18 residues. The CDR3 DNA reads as TGTGCCAGCAGTTTCCTAGGACTAGCGGGGGGTCTCCGAGAGACCCAGTACTTC. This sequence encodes CASSFLGLAGGLRETQYF.

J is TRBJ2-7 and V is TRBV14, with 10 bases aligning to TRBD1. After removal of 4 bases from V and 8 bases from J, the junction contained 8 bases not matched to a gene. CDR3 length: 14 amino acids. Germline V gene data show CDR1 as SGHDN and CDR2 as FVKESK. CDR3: CASSLVTGGSQQYF. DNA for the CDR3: TGTGCCAGCAGCCTCGTGACAGGGGGCTCCCAGCAGTACTTC.

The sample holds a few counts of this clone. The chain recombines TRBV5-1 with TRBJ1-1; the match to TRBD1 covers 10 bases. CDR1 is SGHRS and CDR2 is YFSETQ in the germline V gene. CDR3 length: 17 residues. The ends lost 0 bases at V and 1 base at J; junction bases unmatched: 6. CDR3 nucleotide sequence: TGCGCCAGCAGCTTGGGACAGGGGGCGTTCGGGAACACTGAAGCTTTCTTT. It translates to CASSLGQGAFGNTEAFF.

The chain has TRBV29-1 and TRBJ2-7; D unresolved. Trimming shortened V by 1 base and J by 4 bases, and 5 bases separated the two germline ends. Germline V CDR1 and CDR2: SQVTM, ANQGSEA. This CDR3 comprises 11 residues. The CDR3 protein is CSVEVVYEQYF. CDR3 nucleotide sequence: TGCAGCGTTGAAGTAGTATACGAGCAGTACTTC.

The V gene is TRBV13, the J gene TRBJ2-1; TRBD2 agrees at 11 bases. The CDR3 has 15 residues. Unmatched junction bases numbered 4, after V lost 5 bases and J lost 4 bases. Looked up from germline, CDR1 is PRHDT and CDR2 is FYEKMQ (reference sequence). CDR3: CASSPRLAGYNEQFF. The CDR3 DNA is TGTGCCAGCAGCCCACGACTAGCGGGGTACAATGAGCAGTTCTTC.

The CDR3 spells CASSGRGGREPQHF. Here the CDR3 DNA reads TGTGCCAGCAGTGGCCGGGGTGGGAGGGAGCCCCAGCATTTT. J is TRBJ1-5 and V is TRBV2; no reliable D call. Germline loops: CDR1 SNHLY, CDR2 FYNNEI. Trimming cost V 4 bases and J 8 bases, with 15 bases left between them. The CDR3 consists of 14 residues.

The CDR3 loop reads CASSTGGGALSEQFF. For the CDR3, the DNA is TGTGCCAGCAGCACGGGCGGGGGGGCCTTATCTGAGCAGTTCTTC. The chain has TRBV6-4 and TRBJ2-1; 9 bases align to TRBD2. The CDR3 covers 15 residues. Germline CDR1 MRHNA, CDR2 SNTAGT. Trimming at V came to 6 bases and at J to 9 bases, leaving 12 bases not matched to a gene.

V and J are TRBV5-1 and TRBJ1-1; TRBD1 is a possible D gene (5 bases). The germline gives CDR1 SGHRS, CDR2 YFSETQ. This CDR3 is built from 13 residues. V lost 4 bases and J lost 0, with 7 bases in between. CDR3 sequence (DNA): TGCGCCAGCAGCCCGGACATGAACACTGAAGCTTTCTTT. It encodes CASSPDMNTEAFF. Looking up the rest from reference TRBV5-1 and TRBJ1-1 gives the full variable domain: KAGVTQTPRYLIKTRGQQVTLSCSPISGHRSVSWYQQTPGQGLQFLFEYFSETQRNKGNFPGRFSGRQFSNSRSEMNVSTLELGDSALYLCASSPDMNTEAFFGQGTRLTVV.

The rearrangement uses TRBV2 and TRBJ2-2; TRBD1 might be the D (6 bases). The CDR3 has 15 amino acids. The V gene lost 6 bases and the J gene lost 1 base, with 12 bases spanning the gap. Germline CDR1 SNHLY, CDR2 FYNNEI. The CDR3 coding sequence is TGTGCCAGCAGAGCGGACAGAGGGAACACCGGGGAGCTGTTTTTT. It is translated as CASRADRGNTGELFF.

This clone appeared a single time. CDR3 amino acids: CASSSGQGAGQPQHF. The CDR3 DNA follows: TGTGCCAGCTCATCTGGACAGGGGGCTGGTCAGCCCCAGCATTTT. This sequence joins TRBV18 and TRBJ1-5; 11 bases are shared with TRBD1. This CDR3 has 15 residues. Looked up from germline, CDR1 is KGHSH and CDR2 is LQKENI. V lost 5 bases, J lost 6 bases, and 6 bases stayed unmatched.

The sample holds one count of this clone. This chain's CDR3 is CAKGRTGEGEKLFF. The DNA for the CDR3 is TGCGCCAAAGGAAGGACAGGGGAGGGTGAAAAACTGTTTTTT. The chain couples TRBV5-1 to TRBJ1-4; 9 nucleotides agree with TRBD1. Unmatched junction bases numbered 10, after V lost 9 bases and J lost 7 bases. There are 14 residues in the CDR3. Looked up from germline, CDR1 is SGHRS and CDR2 is YFSETQ.

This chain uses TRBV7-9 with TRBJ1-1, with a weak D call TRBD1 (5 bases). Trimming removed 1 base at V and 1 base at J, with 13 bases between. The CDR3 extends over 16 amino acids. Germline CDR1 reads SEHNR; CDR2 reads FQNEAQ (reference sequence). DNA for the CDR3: TGTGCCAGCAGCTTAGGATTCAACAGGCGGAACACTGAAGCTTTCTTT. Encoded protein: CASSLGFNRRNTEAFF. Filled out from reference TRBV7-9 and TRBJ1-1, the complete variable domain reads DTGVSQNPRHKITKRGQNVTFRCDPISEHNRLYWYRQTLGQGPEFLTYFQNEAQLEKSRLLSDRFSAERPKGSFSTLEIQRTEQGDSAMYLCASSLGFNRRNTEAFFGQGTRLTVV.

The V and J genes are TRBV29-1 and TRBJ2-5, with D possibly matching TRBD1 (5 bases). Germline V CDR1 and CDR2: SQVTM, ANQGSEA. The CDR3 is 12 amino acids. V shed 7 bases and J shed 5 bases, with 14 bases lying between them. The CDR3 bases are TGCAGCGGGGGCAGGGCCGGGGAGACCCAGTACTTC. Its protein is CSGGRAGETQYF.

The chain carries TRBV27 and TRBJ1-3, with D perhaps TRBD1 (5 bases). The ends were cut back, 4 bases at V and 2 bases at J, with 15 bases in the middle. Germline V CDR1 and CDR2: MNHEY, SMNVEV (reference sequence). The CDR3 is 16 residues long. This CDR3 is CASSSYKLGAGNTIYF. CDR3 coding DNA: TGTGCCAGCAGTTCATATAAATTAGGGGCTGGAAACACCATATATTTT.

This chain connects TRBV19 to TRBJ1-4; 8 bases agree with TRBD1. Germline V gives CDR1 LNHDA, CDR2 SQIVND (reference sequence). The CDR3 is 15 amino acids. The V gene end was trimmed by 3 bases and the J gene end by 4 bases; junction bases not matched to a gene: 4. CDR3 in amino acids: CASSIQGQVNEKLFF. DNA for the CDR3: TGTGCCAGTAGTATCCAGGGACAGGTTAATGAAAAACTGTTTTTT.

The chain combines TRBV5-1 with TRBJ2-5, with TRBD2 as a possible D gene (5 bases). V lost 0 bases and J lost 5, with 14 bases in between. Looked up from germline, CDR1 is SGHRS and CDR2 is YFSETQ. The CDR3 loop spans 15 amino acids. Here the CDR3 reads CASSLAPATRETQYF. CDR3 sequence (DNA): TGCGCCAGCAGCTTGGCCCCAGCTACTAGGGAGACCCAGTACTTC.

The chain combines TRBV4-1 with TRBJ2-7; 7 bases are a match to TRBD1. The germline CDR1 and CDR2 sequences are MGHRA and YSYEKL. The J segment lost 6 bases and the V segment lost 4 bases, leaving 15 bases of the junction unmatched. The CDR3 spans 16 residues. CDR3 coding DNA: TGCGCCAGCAGCCTCGGGACAGCGTACGGACTGAGCGAGCAGTACTTC. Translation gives CASSLGTAYGLSEQYF.

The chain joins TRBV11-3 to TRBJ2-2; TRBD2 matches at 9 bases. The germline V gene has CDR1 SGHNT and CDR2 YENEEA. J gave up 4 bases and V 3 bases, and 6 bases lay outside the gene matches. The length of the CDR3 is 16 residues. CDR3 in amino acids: CASSLIAGVSTGELFF. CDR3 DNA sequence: TGTGCCAGCAGCTTGATAGCGGGGGTTTCCACCGGGGAGCTGTTTTTT.

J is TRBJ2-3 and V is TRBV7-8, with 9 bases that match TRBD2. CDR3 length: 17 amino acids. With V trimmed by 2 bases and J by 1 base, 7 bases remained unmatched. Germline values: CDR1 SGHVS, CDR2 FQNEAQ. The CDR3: CASSLNVGGGGTDTQYF. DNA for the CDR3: TGTGCCAGCAGCTTAAACGTCGGCGGGGGGGGCACAGATACGCAGTATTTT.

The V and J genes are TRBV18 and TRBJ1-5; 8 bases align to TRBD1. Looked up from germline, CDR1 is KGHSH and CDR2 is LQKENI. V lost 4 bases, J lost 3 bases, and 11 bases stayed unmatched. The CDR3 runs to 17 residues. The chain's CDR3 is CASSLDSGTGLNQPQHF. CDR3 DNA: TGTGCCAGCTCACTAGATTCCGGGACAGGCCTCAATCAGCCCCAGCATTTT.

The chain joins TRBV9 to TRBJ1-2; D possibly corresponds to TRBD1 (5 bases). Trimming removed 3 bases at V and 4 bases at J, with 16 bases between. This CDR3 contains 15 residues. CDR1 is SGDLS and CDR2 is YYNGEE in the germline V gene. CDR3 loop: CASSAGTADLYGYTF. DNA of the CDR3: TGTGCCAGCAGCGCGGGGACTGCCGATCTCTATGGCTACACCTTC.

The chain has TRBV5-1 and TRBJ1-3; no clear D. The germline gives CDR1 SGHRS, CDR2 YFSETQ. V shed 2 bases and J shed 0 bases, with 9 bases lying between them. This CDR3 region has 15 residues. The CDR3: CASSFEGFSGNTIYF. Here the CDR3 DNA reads TGCGCCAGCAGCTTTGAGGGATTCTCTGGAAACACCATATATTTT.

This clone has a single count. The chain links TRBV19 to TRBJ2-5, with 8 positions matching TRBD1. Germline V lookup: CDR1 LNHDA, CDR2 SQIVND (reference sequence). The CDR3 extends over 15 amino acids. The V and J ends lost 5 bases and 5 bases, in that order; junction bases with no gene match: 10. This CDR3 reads CASSGQGRLGETQYF. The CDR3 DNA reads TGTGCCAGTAGTGGACAGGGCCGCCTGGGGGAGACCCAGTACTTC.

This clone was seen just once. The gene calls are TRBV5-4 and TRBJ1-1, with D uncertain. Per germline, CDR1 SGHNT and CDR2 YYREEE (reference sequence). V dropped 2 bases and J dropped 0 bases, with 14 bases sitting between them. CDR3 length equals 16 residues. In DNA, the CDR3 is TGTGCCAGCAGCTTAGAGGGCAGGCGGTTGAACACTGAAGCTTTCTTT. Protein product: CASSLEGRRLNTEAFF.

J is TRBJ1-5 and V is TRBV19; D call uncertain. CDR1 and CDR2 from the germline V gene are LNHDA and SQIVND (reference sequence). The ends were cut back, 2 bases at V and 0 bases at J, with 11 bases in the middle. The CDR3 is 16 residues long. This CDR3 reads CASSINRGVSNQPQHF. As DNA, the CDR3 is TGTGCCAGTAGTATAAATCGAGGCGTTAGCAATCAGCCCCAGCATTTT.